This is a list of T cell receptor beta chains from one sample in a study of blood T cell repertoires in COVID-19. Sequencing was performed with immunoSEQ multiplex PCR; in TCRdb, only in-frame clones are kept and a portion is missing. The sample records nearly 350,000 clones, around four fifths being singletons. Sequencing was performed on peripheral blood. The source of these receptors is a man under 40 with active or convalescent COVID-19. The CDR3 runs from the conserved cysteine through the conserved F or W. D genes are given only for firm matches. A clone size is listed for some rows: how often the clone was seen (once, few, many), or a class if it is expanded.

d_call: TRBD1; v_call: TRBV7-2; j_call: TRBJ2-7; clone_size: few; cdr3_nt: TGTGCCAGCAGCAACCGACAGGGAACCTACGAGCAGTACTTC; cdr3_aa: CASSNRQGTYEQYF
d_call: TRBD2; v_call: TRBV7-2; j_call: TRBJ2-3; clone_size: -; cdr3_nt: TGTGCCAGCAGCCGCGTCACTAGCGGAAATACGCAGTATTTT; cdr3_aa: CASSRVTSGNTQYF
d_call: TRBD1; v_call: TRBV6-2/TRBV6-3; j_call: TRBJ2-1; clone_size: -; cdr3_nt: TGTGCCAGCAGCCCACCTCCGGGACAGATGACTGGCTCCTACAATGAGCAGTTCTTC; cdr3_aa: CASSPPPGQMTGSYNEQFF
d_call: TRBD1; v_call: TRBV3-1/TRBV3-2; j_call: TRBJ1-2; clone_size: -; cdr3_nt: TGTGCCAGCAGCCAACAGGGGGCCTCTAACTATGGCTACACCTTC; cdr3_aa: CASSQQGASNYGYTF
d_call: TRBD1; v_call: TRBV6-2/TRBV6-3; j_call: TRBJ2-3; clone_size: -; cdr3_nt: TGTGCCAGCAGTTACTCGCCGGACAGGGCTGGAGATACGCAGTATTTT; cdr3_aa: CASSYSPDRAGDTQYF
d_call: TRBD1; v_call: TRBV19; j_call: TRBJ1-4; clone_size: once; cdr3_nt: TGTGCCAGTAGTATGACCGGGACAGCCAATGAAAAACTGTTTTTT; cdr3_aa: CASSMTGTANEKLFF
d_call: TRBD1; v_call: TRBV30; j_call: TRBJ1-5; clone_size: -; cdr3_nt: TGTGCCTGGAGTGCCGGGAGGGCAGGGGGAGCAGGATCGCCCCAGCATTTT; cdr3_aa: CAWSAGRAGGAGSPQHF
d_call: -; v_call: TRBV2; j_call: TRBJ2-7; clone_size: -; cdr3_nt: TGTGCCAGCAGTGATACGGGTCCCCTTGGAAAGCAGTACTTC; cdr3_aa: CASSDTGPLGKQYF
d_call: TRBD2; v_call: TRBV5-6; j_call: TRBJ2-3; clone_size: -; cdr3_nt: TGTGCCAGCAGCTTGGTCGCGGGAGGGGGAGATACGCAGTATTTT; cdr3_aa: CASSLVAGGGDTQYF
d_call: -; v_call: TRBV11-1; j_call: TRBJ2-5; clone_size: -; cdr3_nt: TGTGCCAGCAGCTCATGGACAGCCCAAGAGACCCAGTACTTC; cdr3_aa: CASSSWTAQETQYF
d_call: -; v_call: TRBV30; j_call: TRBJ1-2; clone_size: -; cdr3_nt: TGTGCCTGGACAGTTGGGGGGTCTTATGGCTACACCTTC; cdr3_aa: CAWTVGGSYGYTF
d_call: -; v_call: TRBV2; j_call: TRBJ1-1; clone_size: -; cdr3_nt: TGTGCCAGCAGTGCCAACTCGGGGAACACTGAAGCTTTCTTT; cdr3_aa: CASSANSGNTEAFF
d_call: -; v_call: TRBV9; j_call: TRBJ1-1; clone_size: -; cdr3_nt: TGTGCCAGCAGCGTAGAGGGGCAGAACACTGAAGCTTTCTTT; cdr3_aa: CASSVEGQNTEAFF
d_call: -; v_call: TRBV7-3; j_call: TRBJ2-3; clone_size: -; cdr3_nt: TGTGCCAGCAGCTTAACGAGATCCCCCAGGGATACGCAGTATTTT; cdr3_aa: CASSLTRSPRDTQYF
d_call: -; v_call: TRBV24-1; j_call: TRBJ2-2; clone_size: -; cdr3_nt: TGTGCCACCAGCCTAGGGGGATCGAACACCGGGGAGCTGTTTTTT; cdr3_aa: CATSLGGSNTGELFF
d_call: TRBD1; v_call: TRBV7-8; j_call: TRBJ1-1; clone_size: few; cdr3_nt: TGTGCCAGCAGCTTAGCGGGACAGGGGATCACTGAAGCTTTCTTT; cdr3_aa: CASSLAGQGITEAFF
d_call: TRBD2; v_call: TRBV10-3; j_call: TRBJ2-1; clone_size: once; cdr3_nt: TGTGCCATCAGGGGGACTAGCGGGGGACACAATGAGCAGTTCTTC; cdr3_aa: CAIRGTSGGHNEQFF
d_call: TRBD1; v_call: TRBV6-4; j_call: TRBJ1-2; clone_size: few; cdr3_nt: TGTGCCAGCAGTGCGGCAGGGGGAACCCTCAATGGCTACACCTTC; cdr3_aa: CASSAAGGTLNGYTF
d_call: TRBD1; v_call: TRBV5-1; j_call: TRBJ1-1; clone_size: -; cdr3_nt: TGCGCCAGCAGCTTGACAGGGGAGGCTTTCTTT; cdr3_aa: CASSLTGEAFF
d_call: TRBD1; v_call: TRBV9; j_call: TRBJ1-1; clone_size: -; cdr3_nt: TGTGCCAGCAGCGGACAGGGGGCTGAAGCTTTCTTT; cdr3_aa: CASSGQGAEAFF
d_call: -; v_call: TRBV27; j_call: TRBJ2-1; clone_size: once; cdr3_nt: TGTGCCAGCAGTTTGCAGGGGGGCCACAATGAGCAGTTCTTC; cdr3_aa: CASSLQGGHNEQFF
d_call: TRBD2; v_call: TRBV15; j_call: TRBJ2-1; clone_size: -; cdr3_nt: TGTGCCACCAGCAGAACCGGACGCAGCGGGAGGAATGAGCAGTTCTTC; cdr3_aa: CATSRTGRSGRNEQFF
d_call: -; v_call: TRBV19; j_call: TRBJ2-3; clone_size: -; cdr3_nt: TGTGCCAGTAGTATAGAGGGCCTAGCGTTAGATACGCAGTATTTT; cdr3_aa: CASSIEGLALDTQYF
d_call: -; v_call: TRBV10-2; j_call: TRBJ1-5; clone_size: -; cdr3_nt: TGCGCCAGCAGTGAAGGGGACTTAACTCCCCAGCATTTT; cdr3_aa: CASSEGDLTPQHF
d_call: TRBD2; v_call: TRBV7-9; j_call: TRBJ2-3; clone_size: -; cdr3_nt: TGTGCCAGCAGCTTAGTGGGGGACGGGAGGTCGGATACGCAGTATTTT; cdr3_aa: CASSLVGDGRSDTQYF
d_call: -; v_call: TRBV7-8; j_call: TRBJ2-3; clone_size: -; cdr3_nt: TGTGCCAGTATACGGGAGTTTTTCACAGATACGCAGTATTTT; cdr3_aa: CASIREFFTDTQYF
d_call: -; v_call: TRBV9; j_call: TRBJ2-7; clone_size: -; cdr3_nt: TGTGCCAGCAGCTTTTCTAGCGCCCACGAGCAGTACTTC; cdr3_aa: CASSFSSAHEQYF
d_call: TRBD2; v_call: TRBV27; j_call: TRBJ2-7; clone_size: -; cdr3_nt: TGTGCCAGCAGTAGGGGACTAGCTTTCTACGAGCAGTACTTC; cdr3_aa: CASSRGLAFYEQYF
d_call: TRBD1; v_call: TRBV25-1; j_call: TRBJ1-6; clone_size: -; cdr3_nt: TGTGCCAGCAGTGGCGGGACAGGAGGTAATTCACCCCTCCACTTT; cdr3_aa: CASSGGTGGNSPLHF
d_call: TRBD1; v_call: TRBV24-1; j_call: TRBJ1-2; clone_size: -; cdr3_nt: TGTGCCACCAGTGACCCTGGGACAGGGGGAGTGCGTGGCTACACCTTC; cdr3_aa: CATSDPGTGGVRGYTF
d_call: -; v_call: TRBV29-1; j_call: TRBJ2-3; clone_size: -; cdr3_nt: TGCAGCGTTGTGGGCAGGGTCAACACAGATACGCAGTATTTT; cdr3_aa: CSVVGRVNTDTQYF
d_call: -; v_call: TRBV5-8; j_call: TRBJ1-2; clone_size: -; cdr3_nt: TGTGCCAGCAGCGAGGAGAACTATGGCTACACCTTC; cdr3_aa: CASSEENYGYTF
d_call: -; v_call: TRBV15; j_call: TRBJ2-1; clone_size: -; cdr3_nt: TGTGCCACCAGCAGAGATCGAGGCGGCCATATGTTTGGGTTCTTC; cdr3_aa: CATSRDRGGHMFGFF
d_call: -; v_call: TRBV3-1/TRBV3-2; j_call: TRBJ2-2; clone_size: -; cdr3_nt: TGTGCCAGCACCGGGGGATCAGGGACCGGGGAGCTGTTTTTT; cdr3_aa: CASTGGSGTGELFF
d_call: -; v_call: TRBV2; j_call: TRBJ1-6; clone_size: few; cdr3_nt: TGTGCCAGCAGTCTCATCGCAGGGTCTGATTCACCCCTCCACTTT; cdr3_aa: CASSLIAGSDSPLHF
d_call: TRBD1; v_call: TRBV5-1; j_call: TRBJ1-4; clone_size: few; cdr3_nt: TGCGCCAGCAGCTTGGACACCGGGACAGGGGTTGAAAAACTGTTTTTT; cdr3_aa: CASSLDTGTGVEKLFF
d_call: -; v_call: TRBV7-8; j_call: TRBJ2-3; clone_size: once; cdr3_nt: TGTGCCAGCAGCCACGGGACATTCACAGATACGCAGTATTTT; cdr3_aa: CASSHGTFTDTQYF
d_call: TRBD1; v_call: TRBV7-2; j_call: TRBJ2-3; clone_size: -; cdr3_nt: TGTGCCAGCAGCCCTCGGACAGGGGCAGATACGCAGTATTTT; cdr3_aa: CASSPRTGADTQYF
d_call: -; v_call: TRBV29-1; j_call: TRBJ1-1; clone_size: -; cdr3_nt: TGCAGCGCCCGGACTGAGGCGGACACTGAAGCTTTCTTT; cdr3_aa: CSARTEADTEAFF
d_call: TRBD2; v_call: TRBV7-6; j_call: TRBJ2-1; clone_size: -; cdr3_nt: TGTGCCAGCAGCTTTAGCGGGAGGCACTACAATGAGCAGTTCTTC; cdr3_aa: CASSFSGRHYNEQFF
d_call: -; v_call: TRBV5-6; j_call: TRBJ1-1; clone_size: -; cdr3_nt: TGTGCCAGCAGCTTGGTGAGTGAAGCTTTCTTT; cdr3_aa: CASSLVSEAFF
d_call: -; v_call: TRBV19; j_call: TRBJ1-5; clone_size: -; cdr3_nt: TGTGCCAGTAGTAGGTCAGGTAACAATCAGCCCCAGCATTTT; cdr3_aa: CASSRSGNNQPQHF
d_call: -; v_call: TRBV11-2; j_call: TRBJ2-6; clone_size: -; cdr3_nt: TGTGCCAGCAGCTTAGGGGCCCGGGAGAGTCACTGGGCCAACGTCCTGACTTTC; cdr3_aa: CASSLGARESHWANVLTF
d_call: TRBD2; v_call: TRBV30; j_call: TRBJ2-4; clone_size: -; cdr3_nt: TGTGCCTGGAGTGTCTCCGGGAGGGGGGGGTCCAAAAACATTCAGTACTTC; cdr3_aa: CAWSVSGRGGSKNIQYF
d_call: TRBD1; v_call: TRBV19; j_call: TRBJ2-7; clone_size: -; cdr3_nt: TGTGCCAGTAGTATGGACAGGGAGGTCTACGAGCAGTACTTC; cdr3_aa: CASSMDREVYEQYF
d_call: TRBD1; v_call: TRBV10-3; j_call: TRBJ1-1; clone_size: -; cdr3_nt: TGTGCCATCAGTGAGTCGGTACAGGGGGCTGAGGGTGAAGCTTTCTTT; cdr3_aa: CAISESVQGAEGEAFF
d_call: -; v_call: TRBV2; j_call: TRBJ1-1; clone_size: -; cdr3_nt: TGTGCCAGCAGCGCGATCGGGGTCACTGAAGCTTTCTTT; cdr3_aa: CASSAIGVTEAFF
d_call: TRBD1; v_call: TRBV11-2; j_call: TRBJ1-1; clone_size: -; cdr3_nt: TGTGCCAGCAGCCCGCGGGCAGGGGGTCTGAACACTGAAGCTTTCTTT; cdr3_aa: CASSPRAGGLNTEAFF
d_call: -; v_call: TRBV1; j_call: TRBJ1-1; clone_size: -; cdr3_nt: TGCACCAGCAGCCCTGCAGGCCCAAATACTGAAGCTTTCTTT; cdr3_aa: CTSSPAGPNTEAFF
d_call: -; v_call: TRBV6-2/TRBV6-3; j_call: TRBJ1-2; clone_size: -; cdr3_nt: TGTGCCAGCAGTGCAATCCAGGATCCTAACTATGGCTACACCTTC; cdr3_aa: CASSAIQDPNYGYTF
d_call: -; v_call: TRBV19; j_call: TRBJ1-5; clone_size: -; cdr3_nt: TGTGCCAGTCGGCAGGGTCCGGGTCAGCCCCAGCATTTT; cdr3_aa: CASRQGPGQPQHF
d_call: TRBD1; v_call: TRBV11-1; j_call: TRBJ2-7; clone_size: -; cdr3_nt: TGTGCCAGCAGCCAGGGGGCGCAGGGGGTCTACGAGCAGTACTTC; cdr3_aa: CASSQGAQGVYEQYF
d_call: -; v_call: TRBV7-9; j_call: TRBJ1-1; clone_size: -; cdr3_nt: TGTGCCAGCAGGGCTACAGGGCTTGGGGGGAACACTGAAGCTTTCTTT; cdr3_aa: CASRATGLGGNTEAFF
d_call: -; v_call: TRBV20-1; j_call: TRBJ1-1; clone_size: -; cdr3_nt: TGCAGTGCTAGAGTGAGCCACGGGTCTTTCTTT; cdr3_aa: CSARVSHGSFF
d_call: -; v_call: TRBV4-2; j_call: TRBJ1-4; clone_size: -; cdr3_nt: TGTGCCAGCAGCCAAGCCATGGAGGGGTACGGTGAAAAACTGTTTTTT; cdr3_aa: CASSQAMEGYGEKLFF